This T cell receptor beta chain is drawn from a study of cytomegalovirus exposure and HLA in healthy donors (dated by TCRdb to about 2017). Background for the entire study: An earlier analysis of roughly 500 of the donors reported roughly 300 Gb of sequence data and 117 million unique TCR beta sequences from 150 million to 200 million T cells. Across 398 genotyped donors of the cohort, an average of about 240,000 unique TCR beta nucleotide sequences per donor were sequenced, and roughly 20% of those sequences were non-productive. To decide whether each TCR beta V gene segment behaved as functional or pseudogenic, an earlier analysis of over 500 of the donors relied on high-throughput TCR beta sequencing. The study combined high-throughput TCR immunosequencing, statistical association of individual TCRs with disease status, and machine learning to predict cytomegalovirus infection status. The number of typed donors differed by locus: about 620-640 for A, B, C, DRB1 and DQB1; 500 to 550 for DQA1; roughly 600 for DPA1; and some 450 for DPB1. Among the roughly 430 genotyped donors, approximately 76% belonged to the genetic ancestry cluster associated with self-reported Caucasian donors. Using immunosequencing, the study profiled T cell repertoires from 666 subjects and related those repertoires to cytomegalovirus serostatus. Approximately 310 gigabases of sequencing data and 78 million or so unique TCR sequences were included in an early release covering about 700 HLA-typed donors. A later analysis re-analyzed previously published TCR beta repertoires from 666 donors and added high-resolution HLA genotyping to study TCR occurrence patterns. Alongside the repertoire data, information on donor age, sex, ethnicity and CMV serostatus was compiled. In a later genetic analysis, genome-wide SNP genotypes for about 55% of the roughly 670 donors were used, and that subset was treated as a discovery cohort. Roughly five DR-DQ haplotypes were treated as single units for association and clustering because of strong linkage in the cohort. The study aimed to test whether signatures of past pathogen exposure could be identified by cataloging public T cell receptors. Rather than using new phenotypic data, the later analysis identified candidate immune exposures from TCR beta sequences and from how often those sequences occurred across donors. Every repertoire in the discovery cohort had been generated on one and the same sequencing platform. Along with the roughly 670-subject first cohort, a separate validation cohort of around 110 different subjects was used. HLA typing included class I and class II loci at four-digit resolution. The research as a whole found: In a later analysis, HLA-associated TCR beta chains showed more clonal expansion and lower generation probabilities than non-associated chains that were equally common. In an earlier analysis of 450 to 750 of the donors, most TCR beta V segments appeared in productive rearrangements about 87% or about 30% of the time, broadly matching IMGT annotations. Several of the top co-occurrence clusters appeared to be linked to parvovirus B19, influenza, CMV and Epstein-Barr virus, according to a later analysis. A later genetic analysis reported fewer N-insertions in productive TCRs among donors in an Asian-associated ancestry cluster than the roughly 670-donor mean. A further reported finding was that TCR beta sequences accurately predicted the HLA-A and HLA-B alleles for most subjects in the first cohort. Correlated functional status among segregating V segments might be attributable to linkage disequilibrium, but an unknown experimental factor could not be ruled out. The only immune exposure information available for the cohort was CMV serostatus. A total of fewer than 200 TCR beta chains were listed by the study as associated with cytomegalovirus. Because HLA typing was missing for some donors at each locus, association tests included only the typed subset. When HLA alleles, especially DR and DQ, strongly co-occurred, attributing TCR associations to individual alleles was difficult. Because the 87-base-pair reads could not distinguish some IMGT-functional V segments, including TRBV6-2 and TRBV6-3, those segments were excluded. In a later analysis, the rate of TCR association differed among HLA loci, with DRB1 alleles having the most associated TCRs and HLA-C alleles having the fewest. In a later genetic analysis, a missense DCLRE1C variant was associated with V-gene and J-gene trimming of TCR beta chains, and the association was replicated in an independent cohort. Presence/absence analyses assumed roughly uniform sequencing depth across donors, an assumption that may not hold. It was suggested by the authors that the approach could potentially be generalized to other disease states and immunological phenotypes. In a later analysis, 16,951 TCR beta sequences were associated with specific HLA alleles at a false discovery rate of 0.05. A cluster of highly shared sequence variants was judged likely to be a technical artifact of the sequencing pipeline. Because counts were too low, around 17 rarely observed V segments, including chromosome 9 orphons, were left out of the earlier analysis of a few hundred of the donors. A few of the identified cytomegalovirus-associated TCR beta chains were confirmed in vitro to be specific for cytomegalovirus antigens. Most TCR sequences were observed very rarely across donors, whereas some public TCRs were present in many individuals. In a later analysis, most CMV-associated TCR beta chains were found to appear HLA-restricted, with HLA associations seemingly driven largely by CMV exposure. Only TCR beta chains were sequenced in this cohort, and the absence of alpha or paired-chain data limited detectable features. In both the original and validation cohorts, the classifier was reported to diagnose cytomegalovirus status with high specificity and sensitivity.

Receptor amplification or capture employed the immunoSEQ multiplex PCR assay. A mixture of 60 forward primers for TCR Vbeta segments and 13 reverse primers for TCR Jbeta segments was used in the multiplex PCR. The CDR3 region of rearranged TCR beta genes was amplified from genomic DNA with a multiplex PCR assay. Amplified TCR beta libraries were sequenced as 87-base-pair reads on the Illumina HiSeq System. The study's own analysis went as follows. In a later analysis, around 80 million unique TCR beta chains were counted across the 666 repertoires, and around 10 million of these chains were shared by at least two donors. Raw reads were error-corrected and collapsed into unique sequences by a nearest-neighbor algorithm in which closely related sequences were merged to remove PCR and sequencing errors. To assign V, D and J gene segments, CDR3 sequences were aligned to IMGT reference sequences. Each retained sequence needed at least a six-nucleotide match to both a V gene segment and a J gene segment. Rearrangements were called productive when the CDR3 lacked stop codons and stayed in frame with V and J; all others were non-productive. Following IMGT convention, CDR3 was defined as the stretch from the second conserved V-encoded cysteine up to the conserved J-encoded phenylalanine. In an earlier analysis of just under 600 of the donors, sequences lacking an unambiguous match to a single V gene segment were excluded. An earlier analysis of several hundred of the donors called V segments functional above 56.7% productive rearrangements and segregating when the between-donor standard deviation exceeded 5%. A statistical classification framework was built to diagnose cytomegalovirus status from the catalog of TCR beta chain sequences. V and J gene assignment, in a later analysis, came from comparing TCR nucleotide sequences with IMGT/GENE-DB human TR gene sequences. The TCRdist pipeline was used in a later analysis to assign CDR3 sequences and most-parsimonious VDJ recombination scenarios. In a later analysis, every TCR beta chain was defined by the combination of its CDR3 amino acid sequence and its V-gene family, and reads without a unique V-gene family were dropped. A later analysis removed 500 to 600 highly shared, low-generation-probability nucleotide sequences to deal with suspected cross-contamination and a sequencing artifact. For each public chain, a later analysis derived a clonal expansion index from normalized ranks of inferred template counts within each repertoire. Generation probabilities in a later analysis came from a VDJ recombination model fitted to out-of-frame rearrangements, and those results were checked against IGoR. A later analysis scored TCR-TCR, TCR-HLA and TCR-CMV co-occurrence with hypergeometric tests, applying a repertoire-size bias correction to TCR pairs. False discovery rates were estimated in a later analysis by permuting HLA or CMV assignments 20 times. In a later analysis, co-occurring TCRs were grouped with DBSCAN, and TCRdist sequence similarity was added when clustering was performed within HLA-allele-positive subsets. Co-occurrence clustering excluded repertoires with fewer than 30,000 or more than 120,000 public chains, plus five with anomalous nucleotide sharing. As stored in TCRdb, this immuneACCESS dataset retains in-frame rearrangements with V and J assigned. A fraction of the clones does not appear; measured against another copy, unresolved V genes explain less than half of the discrepancy, and the remainder lacks a known reason. V and J calls and clone size come straight from that table; D and trimming were deduced from the DNA. The sample's table covers around 140,000 clones. The ten most abundant clones make up about 0.96% of the sample.

The cohort was made up of roughly 670 healthy bone marrow donors. At the time of sampling, all cohort members were nominally healthy, though unrecorded immune exposures were likely present. The donor was CMV seronegative and was included in the group of a few hundred seronegative cohort members. A peripheral blood sample was collected from each donor, and TCR beta sequencing was performed on peripheral blood mononuclear cells. The Qiagen DNeasy Blood Extraction Kit was used to extract genomic DNA from the blood cell samples. About this clone itself: Its antigen is still unknown.

Counted from cysteine to phenylalanine, this CDR3 has 16 amino acids. The CDR3 DNA has 48 bases and is translated from base 1. For this chain, trimming is 5 bases at the V end and 3 bases at the J end, and the number of junction bases without a gene match is 10. The germline V gene gives CDR1 as SGHAT and CDR2 as FQNNGV. The specimen was PBMCs. The receptor's source is a male donor in good health and CMV-seronegative. Rearrangement joined TRBV11-2 to TRBJ2-7; 10 bases in the middle match TRBD2. CDR3 region: CASSPERTSGDYEQYF. The nucleotide sequence is TGTGCCAGCAGCCCAGAGCGTACTAGCGGGGACTACGAGCAGTACTTC.